This passage covers 3 T cell receptor beta chains from one sample sequenced in a study of cytomegalovirus exposure and HLA in healthy donors listed by TCRdb under 2017. The library was generated by the immunoSEQ multiplex PCR assay. A mixture of 60 forward primers for TCR Vbeta segments and 13 reverse primers for TCR Jbeta segments was used in the multiplex PCR. The table was pulled from immuneACCESS by TCRdb, which kept in-frame rearrangements only. Such tables lose some clones; where checked, under half of the loss comes from unresolved V genes, and the rest has no known cause. This sample lists some 150,000 clones; approximately 87% were detected once. 4% to 6.5% of the sample rests with the top ten. Specimen: PBMCs. The receptors stem from a woman aged 25 to 39 in good health and CMV-seronegative.

The rearrangement uses TRBV5-1 and TRBJ2-7, with TRBD2 identical over 7 bases. Looked up from germline, CDR1 is SGHRS and CDR2 is YFSETQ. The CDR3 contains 13 residues. The V and J ends lost 4 bases and 3 bases, in that order; junction bases with no gene match: 4. CDR3 DNA sequence: TGCGCCAGCAGCGAAGGGGAGGGCTACGAGCAGTACTTC. Protein: CASSEGEGYEQYF.

The genes are TRBV7-2 and TRBJ2-5; 8 nucleotides line up with TRBD1. CDR1 is SGHTA and CDR2 is FQGNSA in the germline V gene. The CDR3 loop spans 14 amino acids. The V and J ends lost 7 bases and 5 bases, in that order; junction bases with no gene match: 9. The CDR3 DNA reads as TGTGCCAGCACCCCAGACAGGGGATGGGAGACCCAGTACTTC. Its protein is CASTPDRGWETQYF.

This chain links TRBV2 with TRBJ1-2; TRBD1 matches at 7 bases. This CDR3 has 14 residues. Trimming at V came to 5 bases and at J to 8 bases, leaving 11 bases not matched to a gene. Looked up from germline, CDR1 is SNHLY and CDR2 is FYNNEI. The CDR3 protein is CASSSNRGLGGYTF. CDR3 bases: TGTGCCAGCAGTTCAAACAGGGGACTAGGCGGCTACACCTTC.